This T cell receptor beta chain comes out of a study of CD8 T cells in ankylosing spondylitis. Regarding the study as a whole: Blood from ankylosing spondylitis patients appeared to carry a characteristic roughly 8-variant TCR beta motif. Some motif variants had been reported before (in reactive arthritis synovial fluid and blood). Reports say disease-linked clones showed up significantly more in matched ankylosing spondylitis synovial fluid. Disease-linked clones displayed a CD8+ phenotype and appeared relatively rarely in peripheral blood.

The TCR beta libraries were generated through quantitative 5'-RACE incorporating molecular barcodes. TCRdb reanalysed the 5' RACE reads using MiXCR and keeps one entry per CDR3 protein. The sample has more than 100,000 distinct CDR3 sequences; 15% to 20% are singletons. For this clonotype: What it recognizes is unknown.

The CDR3 is made up of 15 amino acids. From germline, CDR1 is SGDLS and CDR2 YYNGEE. Trimming cost V 4 bases and J 1 base, with 12 bases left between them. The source material was blood, either unsorted or a sorted T cell fraction (not recorded which). This receptor was identified in a male donor with ankylosing spondylitis. The chain employs TRBV9 and TRBJ1-5; maybe TRBD1 (5 bases). This CDR3 is CASSPGPLSNQPQHF. For the CDR3, the DNA is TGTGCCAGCAGCCCGGGACCCCTGAGCAATCAGCCCCAGCATTTT.